Sequencing of this T cell receptor (beta chain) was carried out in a study of T cell clones after liver transplantation. Germline CDR1 MNHEY, CDR2 SVGAGI. The CDR3 is 15 residues long. Trimming removed 2 bases from V and 4 bases from J; junction bases left unmatched: 7. TCRbeta sequences of proliferating CFSE-low MLR cells were labeled alloreactive. On this clone: Its antigen is undetermined.

Using immunoSEQ multiplex PCR, the repertoire was profiled, and TCRdb retains in-frame clones only, with some absent. The sample lists 950 to 1,500 clones, less than 50% occurring once. This chain uses TRBV6-5 with TRBJ1-2, with 7 nucleotides matching TRBD1. The sequence was collected from a human patient who received a liver transplant. Some T cells may be provided by the graft donor. The sample comprised CD4+ T cells from cultured PBMCs. For the CDR3, the DNA is TGTGCCAGCAGTTACCTGGGACAGAGAATCTATGGCTACACCTTC. This encodes CASSYLGQRIYGYTF.